What follows are 10 T cell receptor beta chains derived from one specimen sequenced in a study of blood T cell repertoires in COVID-19. Assay: immunoSEQ multiplex PCR; the TCRdb copy retains only in-frame clones and omits some. Of fewer than 130,000 clones in the sample, 70% to 80% were seen once. Sequenced: peripheral blood. The receptors come from a woman in her sixties with acute or convalescent COVID-19.

V is TRBV2 and J is TRBJ1-2, with TRBD1 matching over 11 bases. With V trimmed by 9 bases and J by 4 bases, 7 bases remained unmatched. This CDR3 has 14 residues. Germline CDR1 is SNHLY and CDR2 is FYNNEI. CDR3 residues: CASSGQGVFYGYTF. Here the CDR3 DNA reads TGTGCCAGTTCGGGACAGGGGGTGTTCTATGGCTACACCTTC.

This clone appeared a single time. V is TRBV7-6 and J is TRBJ1-2, with D perhaps TRBD1 (5 bases). The germline gives CDR1 SGHVS, CDR2 FNYEAQ. The V end lost 4 bases, the J end lost 6 bases, and 12 bases lay between the germline ends. The CDR3 is 13 residues long. The CDR3 sequence: CASSSPSGDGYTF. As DNA, the CDR3 is TGTGCCAGCAGCTCCCCTTCGGGGGATGGCTACACCTTC.

The chain is built from TRBV28 and TRBJ2-5; 7 bases align to TRBD1. This CDR3 spans 19 amino acids. Germline V gene sequence: CDR1 MDHEN, CDR2 SYDVKM. V gave up 4 bases and J gave up 0 bases; unmatched junction bases: 17. CDR3 sequence (DNA): TGTGCCAGCAGTTCTCCGAGCCCGAGACAGGGCCAAAACCAAGAGACCCAGTACTTC. Protein product: CASSSPSPRQGQNQETQYF.

In DNA form, the CDR3 reads TGTGCCAGCAGCCGCGGGGGACCCACAGATACGCAGTATTTT. As protein: CASSRGGPTDTQYF. V and J are TRBV5-6 and TRBJ2-3, with 7 bases identical to TRBD2. The CDR3 is made up of 14 amino acids. CDR1 SGHDT and CDR2 YYEEEE come from the germline V gene. V lost 4 bases to trimming and J lost 2 bases; unmatched junction nucleotides: 4.

The V call is TRBV6-1, the J call TRBJ1-5; no clear D. The CDR3 covers 14 residues. Germline V gene lookup returns CDR1 MNHNS and CDR2 SASEGT. V was pared by 2 bases and J by 4 bases, with 9 bases between. This chain's CDR3 is CASSENRINQPQHF. Here the CDR3 DNA reads TGTGCCAGCAGTGAAAACAGAATAAATCAGCCCCAGCATTTT.

The CDR3 is CASSEATGNTEAFF. CDR3 DNA: TGTGCCAGCAGTGAAGCCACGGGAAACACTGAAGCTTTCTTT. The chain recombines TRBV2 with TRBJ1-1; D call uncertain. In germline, CDR1 is SNHLY, CDR2 FYNNEI. V was pared by 0 bases and J by 2 bases, with 7 bases between. This CDR3 is built from 14 residues.

The rearrangement links TRBV18 to TRBJ2-3; 10 positions match TRBD1. The V gene end was trimmed by 1 base and the J gene end by 4 bases; junction bases not matched to a gene: 5. The CDR3 contains 16 residues. Germline CDR1 and CDR2: KGHSH and LQKENI. The CDR3 region is CASSPQVGTGADTQYF. Here the CDR3 DNA reads TGTGCCAGCTCACCACAGGTCGGGACAGGGGCAGATACGCAGTATTTT. Together with reference TRBV18 and TRBJ2-3, the CDR3 gives the full variable domain: NAGVMQNPRHLVRRRGQEARLRCSPMKGHSHVYWYRQLPEEGLKFMVYLQKENIIDESGMPKERFSAEFPKEGPSILRIQQVVRGDSAAYFCASSPQVGTGADTQYFGPGTRLTVL.

J is TRBJ2-5 and V is TRBV10-1; 7 bases align to TRBD1. The CDR3 covers 14 residues. Unmatched junction bases numbered 5, after V lost 7 bases and J lost 0 bases. CDR1 and CDR2 (germline): WNHNN, SYGVQD (reference sequence). The chain's CDR3 is CASITTGNQETQYF. CDR3 sequence (DNA): TGCGCCAGCATCACGACAGGGAACCAAGAGACCCAGTACTTC.

This chain uses TRBV5-3 with TRBJ1-1; 11 bases fit TRBD1. TRBV5-3 is an ORF for which the function is uncertain. This CDR3 region has 17 residues. The V and J ends lost 4 bases and 5 bases, in that order; junction bases with no gene match: 13. The CDR3 DNA reads as TGTGCCAGAAGCGGACAGGGGGCGCTTTGTTTAGTAACTGAAGCTTTCTTT. Encoded protein: CARSGQGALCLVTEAFF.

This rearrangement joins TRBV5-1 to TRBJ1-1; D not certain. Germline-derived CDR1 and CDR2 are SGHRS and YFSETQ. This CDR3 is 14 amino acids long. Trimming removed 1 base at V and 1 base at J, with 8 bases between. This CDR3 reads CASSLSQSNTEAFF. The CDR3 bases are TGCGCCAGCAGCTTGTCACAGTCGAACACTGAAGCTTTCTTT.